The 9 T cell receptor beta chains listed next were all sequenced from one sample in a study of spatial heterogeneity in lung cancer. Indicated time point: sample taken at primary tumor resection. Whole RNA from tumor, nontumor lung or frozen PBMC was sequenced unsorted. TCRdb recomputed calls from the 5' RACE reads with MiXCR, one row per CDR3 protein. The table has tens of thousands of distinct CDR3 sequences, more than 10% seen once. The sequencing used PBMCs, collected at surgery. Receptors were obtained from a male donor with early-stage non-small cell lung cancer.

This clonotype was observed at least ten times. V and J are TRBV5-6 and TRBJ2-1; D may be TRBD2 (6 bases). CDR1 is SGHDT and CDR2 is YYEEEE in the germline V gene. The CDR3 totals 13 residues. V lost 0 bases, J lost 8 bases, and 9 bases lay in between. The chain's CDR3 is CASSLGPGDEQFF. In DNA, the CDR3 is TGTGCCAGCAGCTTGGGGCCGGGAGATGAGCAGTTCTTC.

This chain links TRBV4-3 with TRBJ2-3; D is perhaps TRBD1 or TRBD2 (6 bases each). This CDR3 is built from 15 residues. V was clipped by 0 bases and J by 6 bases, with 13 bases between them. Germline V gene data show CDR1 as LGHNA and CDR2 as YSLEER. The CDR3 DNA reads as TGCGCCAGCAGCCAAGATAGGGGGGCATGGGATACGCAGTATTTT. Translation: CASSQDRGAWDTQYF.

There are many counts of this clonotype. The junction shows a germline mismatch at one end, possibly a read error. The rearrangement links TRBV7-7 to TRBJ2-5, with D possibly called TRBD1 or TRBD2 (5 bases each). The CDR3 consists of 13 residues. Per the germline V gene, CDR1 is SSHAT and CDR2 is FNYEAQ (reference sequence). This chain's CDR3 is CASSWDRRETQYF. CDR3 in DNA: TGTGCTAGCAGCTGGGACCGTCGGGAGACCCAGTACTTC.

This clonotype was counted only a few times. The chain links TRBV6-1 to TRBJ2-7; no clear D. The V gene's germline CDR1 is MNHNS and CDR2 SASEGT. V shed 7 bases and J shed 0 bases, with 10 bases lying between them. CDR3 length equals 13 residues. For the CDR3, the DNA is TGTGCCAGCAAGGGTACGAGCTCCTACGAGCAGTACTTC. Residues: CASKGTSSYEQYF.

This clonotype appeared many times. The chain has TRBV7-6 and TRBJ2-7; D is possibly TRBD1 (5 bases). The CDR3 contains 15 residues. The germline V gene has CDR1 SGHVS and CDR2 FNYEAQ. Trimming removed 0 bases from V and 1 base from J, with 10 bases in between. The CDR3 loop is CASSLADDSSYEQYF. CDR3 DNA sequence: TGTGCCAGCAGCTTAGCTGACGACAGTTCCTACGAGCAGTACTTC.

This clonotype was counted at least ten times. The chain employs TRBV6-2 or TRBV6-3 and TRBJ2-7; D is unclear. Germline CDR1 MNHEY, CDR2 SVGEGT. The CDR3 sequence is 12 residues long. V was pared by 2 bases and J by 1 base, with 3 bases between. CDR3 coding DNA: TGTGCCAGCAGTTACGTGTCCTACGAGCAGTACTTC. Translated: CASSYVSYEQYF.

This clonotype turned up a few times. This chain links TRBV6-2 or TRBV6-3 with TRBJ2-6; the match to TRBD1 covers 8 bases. Trimming at V came to 6 bases and at J to 2 bases, leaving 12 bases not matched to a gene. Germline V gene data show CDR1 as MNHEY and CDR2 as SVGEGT. This CDR3 has 18 residues. Here the CDR3 DNA reads TGTGCCAGCAGACCTTGGACAGGGTCGAGCGCTGGGGCCAACGTCCTGACTTTC. This encodes CASRPWTGSSAGANVLTF.

The chain's CDR3 is CASTLGRLASSTDTQYF. In DNA form, the CDR3 reads TGTGCCAGCACCCTTGGAAGGCTTGCTTCTAGCACAGATACGCAGTATTTT. V gene TRBV6-2 or TRBV6-3 combines with J gene TRBJ2-3; D is undetermined. CDR1 is MNHEY, CDR2 SVGEGT, per germline. V gave up 7 bases and J gave up 0 bases, with 20 bases separating them. This CDR3 is 17 amino acids long.

The rearrangement joins TRBV18 to TRBJ1-3, with TRBD1 matching 8 bases. Trimming at V came to 9 bases and at J to 4 bases, leaving 8 bases not matched to a gene. There are 14 residues in the CDR3. Germline-derived CDR1 and CDR2 are KGHSH and LQKENI. CDR3 nucleotides: TGTGCCAGTGTTCCGGGACAGGCGGGAAACACCATATATTTT. It encodes CASVPGQAGNTIYF.